The present T cell receptor beta chain was sequenced within a study of cytomegalovirus exposure and HLA in healthy donors. Looking at the study overall: The early release's HLA-typed donors yielded approximately 81 million unique TCRs. General observations from the study: Association of a missense DCLRE1C variant with TCR beta V- and J-gene trimming was reported in a later analysis. It is likely that the observed cluster of highly shared sequence variants was a sequencing artifact. It emerged from a later analysis that several of the most significant clusters appeared to be linked to common viral pathogens.

Turning to this clone: Its antigen remains unidentified.

Vbeta (60) and Jbeta (13) primers were used in the PCR. TCRdb keeps only in-frame clones here, not all; method: immunoSEQ multiplex PCR. The sample includes 100,000 to 120,000 clones, about four fifths of them seen just once. The CDR3 is 13 amino acids. CDR1 and CDR2 (germline): SEHNR, FQNEAQ (reference sequence). The V and J ends lost 1 base and 5 bases respectively, with 8 bases between them. Sequencing was performed on PBMCs. The gene calls are TRBV7-9 and TRBJ2-5, with D tentatively TRBD2 (5 bases). The receptor's source is a woman aged 60-75 years in good health and CMV-seropositive. The DNA of the CDR3 is TGTGCCAGCAGCTTAGTCGGGGTGGAGACCCAGTACTTC. Translation gives CASSLVGVETQYF.